This TCR beta chain was profiled in a study of blood T cell repertoires in COVID-19 (dated by TCRdb to about 2020). Broadly, across the study: Samples covering the acute and convalescent phases of COVID-19 were provided by collaborators in the United States, Italy and Spain. The prospective study material was composed of cDNA or gDNA derived from T cells, B-cell-depleted T cells, or PBMCs. The dataset comprised deeply sampled blood TCRbeta repertoires from subjects exposed to, actively infected with, or recovered from COVID-19. A freely available public database, intended as a resource for researchers studying the immune response to SARS-CoV-2, is where the repertoires were released. Samples came from the ongoing ImmuneRACE study (first 160 participants) plus 1,254 subjects from 6 global collaborators. A de-identified subject ID, COVID-19 status, age in years and sex were almost always included in the sample metadata. Where available, HLA class I and class II types were obtained from metadata supplied by the sample provider rather than from assay-based typing.

About this clone itself: The specificity of this receptor is unknown. No much larger clone is present one base from it, and per-base qualities are unavailable.

General study outcomes and caveats: The quantity of clinical and demographic metadata differed by source and by participant and was supplied without curation.

TCRbeta CDR3 regions were amplified from genomic DNA by means of the immunoSEQ Assay, a bias-controlled multiplex PCR. As for how the authors treated the data: Nucleated cell counts per sample were estimated from amplification of reference gene primers within the assay. Sequence reads were collapsed and filtered to measure the absolute abundance of every unique TCRbeta CDR3 rearrangement. For each sample, productive Simpson clonality was calculated as the square root of Simpson's diversity index over productive rearrangements. The clones in this table, taken by TCRdb from immuneACCESS, are in-frame only. Not every clone is retained; where verified, under half of the shortfall comes from an unresolved V gene, and the cause of the rest is unknown. Clone size and the V and J calls come from that table; the DNA yielded D and trimming. The sample includes about 230,000 clones, with 83% observed a single time. The ten largest clones take up approximately 2.5% of the sample.

Collaborating institutions collected whole blood in K2EDTA tubes following their own protocols. Collaborator samples were shipped for TCRbeta analysis as frozen whole blood, isolated PBMCs, or DNA extracted from either sample type. V loses 7 bases at its end and J loses 14 bases; junction bases beyond the gene matches: 17. CDR1 and CDR2 are read off the germline V gene (reference sequence) as LNHDA and SQIVND. From its cysteine to its phenylalanine, the CDR3 spans 14 amino acids. CDR3 DNA only is kept here, 42 bases in frame from base 1. The TCR originated in a woman in her 70s with active or convalescent COVID-19. The receptor chain draws on TRBV19 and TRBJ2-1; the central 7 bases match TRBD1. The specimen was peripheral blood. The encoded CDR3 is CASTTRFSEGQKFF. The bases are TGTGCCAGTACCACACGGTTTTCCGAGGGACAGAAGTTCTTC. The full variable domain, completed from the reference TRBV19 and TRBJ2-1 proteins outside the CDR3, reads DGGITQSPKYLFRKEGQNVTLSCEQNLNHDAMYWYRQDPGQGLRLIYYSQIVNDFQKGDIAEGYSVSREKKESFPLTVTSAQKNPTAFYLCASTTRFSEGQKFFGPGTRLTVL.